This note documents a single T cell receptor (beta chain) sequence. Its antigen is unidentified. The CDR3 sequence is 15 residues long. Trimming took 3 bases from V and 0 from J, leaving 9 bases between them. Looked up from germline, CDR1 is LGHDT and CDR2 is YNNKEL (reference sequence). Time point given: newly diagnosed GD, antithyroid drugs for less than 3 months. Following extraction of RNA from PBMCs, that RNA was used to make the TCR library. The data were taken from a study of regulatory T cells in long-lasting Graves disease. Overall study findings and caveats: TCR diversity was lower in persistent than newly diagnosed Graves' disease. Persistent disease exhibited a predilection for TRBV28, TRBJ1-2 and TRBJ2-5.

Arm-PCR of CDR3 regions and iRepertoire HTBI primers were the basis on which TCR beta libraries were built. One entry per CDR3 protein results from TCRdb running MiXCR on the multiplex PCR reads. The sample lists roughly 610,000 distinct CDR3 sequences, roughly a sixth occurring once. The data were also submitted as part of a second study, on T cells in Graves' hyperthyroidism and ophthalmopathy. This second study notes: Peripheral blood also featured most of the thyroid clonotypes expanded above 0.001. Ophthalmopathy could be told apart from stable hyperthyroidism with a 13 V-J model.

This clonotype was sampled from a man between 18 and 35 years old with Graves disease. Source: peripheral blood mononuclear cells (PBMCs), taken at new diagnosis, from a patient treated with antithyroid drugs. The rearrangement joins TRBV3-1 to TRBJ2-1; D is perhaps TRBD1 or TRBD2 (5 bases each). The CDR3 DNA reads TGTGCCAGCAGCCAGGGACCGACCTCCTACAATGAGCAGTTCTTC. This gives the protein CASSQGPTSYNEQFF.